This TCR beta chain was found in a study of blood T cells in healthy people across ages. Isolation of PBMCs gave at least 7 million cells per sample. This clonotype was observed a handful of times. Antigen specificity is unknown. The junction had 6 bases not matched to a gene; V was cut back by 8 bases and J by 8 bases. CDR3 size: 14 residues. Germline V gene lookup returns CDR1 MDHEN and CDR2 SYDVKM. Study findings and constraints: Comparison with aged donors showed that long-lived donors had more naive CD4+ cells and higher diversity. The study regarded diversity estimates from one million T cells as underestimates.

A sample-barcoded 5' primer and a J-beta primer mix were used in a second PCR of about 6 to 11 cycles. TCRdb used MiXCR to reprocess the 5' RACE reads, holding one entry per CDR3 protein. The table lists more than 600,000 distinct CDR3 sequences, 20% to 25% of them singletons. This same sample was also part of a study on T cells of mothers and their children.

The sequence was collected from a boy aged 5-17 years in good health. Sequencing was done on a sample of blood. This chain links TRBV28 with TRBJ1-4; 12 bases map to TRBD1. This CDR3 reads CASLGTGGVEKLFF. CDR3 DNA sequence: TGTGCCAGCCTTGGGACAGGGGGCGTAGAAAAACTGTTTTTT.